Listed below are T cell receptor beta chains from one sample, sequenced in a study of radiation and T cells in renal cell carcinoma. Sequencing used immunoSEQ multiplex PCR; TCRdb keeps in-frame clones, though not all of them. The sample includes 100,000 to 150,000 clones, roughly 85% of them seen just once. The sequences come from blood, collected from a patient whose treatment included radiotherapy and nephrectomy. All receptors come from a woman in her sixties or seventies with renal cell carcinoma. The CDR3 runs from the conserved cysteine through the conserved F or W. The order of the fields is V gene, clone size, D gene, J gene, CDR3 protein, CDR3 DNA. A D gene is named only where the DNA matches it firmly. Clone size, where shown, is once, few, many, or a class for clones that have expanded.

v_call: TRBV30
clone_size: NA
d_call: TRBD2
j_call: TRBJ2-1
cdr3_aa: CAFKLSGAYNEQFF
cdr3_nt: TGTGCCTTCAAACTCAGCGGGGCCTACAATGAGCAGTTCTTC

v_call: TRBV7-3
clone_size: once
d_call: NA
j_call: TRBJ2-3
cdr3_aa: CASSLNPPGVATDTQYF
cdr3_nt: TGTGCCAGCAGCTTAAACCCCCCGGGAGTCGCCACAGATACGCAGTATTTT

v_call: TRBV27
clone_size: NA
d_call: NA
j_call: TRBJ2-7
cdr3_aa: CASSAVARGARGSQQYF
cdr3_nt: TGTGCCAGCAGTGCCGTGGCCCGGGGGGCTAGGGGATCCCAGCAGTACTTC

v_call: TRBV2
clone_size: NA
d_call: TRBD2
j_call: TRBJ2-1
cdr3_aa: CASALSGSGNNEQFF
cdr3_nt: TGTGCCAGCGCTCTTAGCGGGAGTGGAAACAATGAGCAGTTCTTC

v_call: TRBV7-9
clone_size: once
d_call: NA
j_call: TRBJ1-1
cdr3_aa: CASSSQATGNTEAFF
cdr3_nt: TGTGCCAGCAGCTCCCAAGCGACAGGCAACACTGAAGCTTTCTTT

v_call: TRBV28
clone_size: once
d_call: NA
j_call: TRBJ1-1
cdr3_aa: CASSGLRVGGWWVEAFF
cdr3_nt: TGTGCCAGCAGCGGATTAAGAGTTGGGGGGTGGTGGGTGGAAGCTTTCTTT

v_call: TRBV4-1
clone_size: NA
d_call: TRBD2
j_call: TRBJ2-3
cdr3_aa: CASSQEGLAARGQTDTQYF
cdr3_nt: TGCGCCAGCAGCCAAGAAGGACTAGCGGCTAGGGGGCAGACAGATACGCAGTATTTT

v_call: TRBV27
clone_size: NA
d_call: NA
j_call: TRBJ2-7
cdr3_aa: CASSPIDKFYEQYF
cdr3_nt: TGTGCCAGCAGTCCCATAGACAAATTCTACGAGCAGTACTTC

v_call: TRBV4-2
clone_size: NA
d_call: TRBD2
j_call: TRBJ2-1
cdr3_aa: CASSHTSGSYNEQFF
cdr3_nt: TGTGCCAGCAGCCATACTAGCGGGAGCTACAATGAGCAGTTCTTC

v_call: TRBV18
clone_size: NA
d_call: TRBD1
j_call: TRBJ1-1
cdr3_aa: CASSSTGYTEAFF
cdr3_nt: TGTGCCAGCTCATCGACAGGGTACACTGAAGCTTTCTTT

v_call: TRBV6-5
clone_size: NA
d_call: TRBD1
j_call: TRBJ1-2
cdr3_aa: CASSRQGAHGYTF
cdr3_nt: TGTGCCAGCAGCAGACAGGGGGCCCATGGCTACACCTTC

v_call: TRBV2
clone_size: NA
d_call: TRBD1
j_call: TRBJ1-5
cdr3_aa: CASSQQGADNQPQHF
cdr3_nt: TGTGCCAGCAGTCAACAGGGGGCGGACAATCAGCCCCAGCATTTT

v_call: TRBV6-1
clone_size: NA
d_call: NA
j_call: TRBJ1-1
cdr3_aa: CASSLRGEAFF
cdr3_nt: TGTGCCAGCAGTCTCAGGGGTGAGGCTTTCTTT

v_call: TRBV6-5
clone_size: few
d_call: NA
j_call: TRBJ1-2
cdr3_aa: CASYPAGLGYGYTF
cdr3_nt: TGTGCCAGTTACCCTGCGGGATTGGGCTATGGCTACACCTTC

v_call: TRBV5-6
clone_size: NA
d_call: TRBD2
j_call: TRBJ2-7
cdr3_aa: CASSPGTSGREQYF
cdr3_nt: TGTGCCAGCAGCCCCGGGACTAGCGGGAGAGAGCAGTACTTC

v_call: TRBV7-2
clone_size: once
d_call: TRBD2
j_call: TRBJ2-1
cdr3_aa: CASRSAGGGNEQFF
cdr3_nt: TGTGCCAGCAGATCAGCGGGAGGCGGCAATGAGCAGTTCTTC

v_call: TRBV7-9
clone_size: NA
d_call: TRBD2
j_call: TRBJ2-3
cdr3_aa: CASNRGGLEDTQYF
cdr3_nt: TGTGCCAGCAACCGGGGAGGGCTGGAGGATACGCAGTATTTT

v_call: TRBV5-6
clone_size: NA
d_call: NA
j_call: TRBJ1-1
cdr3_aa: CASRRKGGTEAFF
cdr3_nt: TGTGCCAGCAGACGCAAGGGGGGCACTGAAGCTTTCTTT

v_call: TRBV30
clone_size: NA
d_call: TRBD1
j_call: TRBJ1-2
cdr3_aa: CACQPGGDYGYTF
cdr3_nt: TGTGCCTGCCAACCAGGGGGCGACTATGGCTACACCTTC

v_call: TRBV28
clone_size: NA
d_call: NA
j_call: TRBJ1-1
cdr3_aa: CASSEGGAFDTEAFF
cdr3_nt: TGTGCCAGCAGTGAGGGGGGCGCATTTGACACTGAAGCTTTCTTT

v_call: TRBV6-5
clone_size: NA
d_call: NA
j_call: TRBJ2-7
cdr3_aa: CASSYSNAQVLYEQYF
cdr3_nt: TGTGCCAGCAGTTACTCGAACGCACAGGTCCTCTACGAGCAGTACTTC

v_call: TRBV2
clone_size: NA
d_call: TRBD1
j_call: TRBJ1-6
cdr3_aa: CASSVRTGNNSPLHF
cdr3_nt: TGTGCCAGCAGCGTCAGGACAGGGAATAATTCACCCCTCCACTTT

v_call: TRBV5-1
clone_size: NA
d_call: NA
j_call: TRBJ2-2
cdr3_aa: CASSLDGSAGELFF
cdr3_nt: TGCGCCAGCAGCTTGGACGGGAGCGCCGGGGAGCTGTTTTTT

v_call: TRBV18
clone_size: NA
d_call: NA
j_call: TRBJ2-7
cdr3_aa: CASSPPGGVGHEQYF
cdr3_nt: TGTGCCAGCTCACCACCGGGGGGAGTAGGCCACGAGCAGTACTTC

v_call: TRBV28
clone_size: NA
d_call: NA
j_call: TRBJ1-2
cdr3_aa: CASSLRTPQDGYTF
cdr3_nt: TGTGCCAGCAGTCTCAGGACGCCCCAGGATGGCTACACCTTC

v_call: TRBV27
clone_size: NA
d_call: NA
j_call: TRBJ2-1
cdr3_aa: CASSLWAGNEQFF
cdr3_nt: TGTGCCAGCAGCTTATGGGCGGGCAATGAGCAGTTCTTC

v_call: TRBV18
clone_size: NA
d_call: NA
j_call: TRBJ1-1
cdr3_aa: CASSPRTADTEAFF
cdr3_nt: TGTGCCAGCTCACCGAGAACAGCGGACACTGAAGCTTTCTTT

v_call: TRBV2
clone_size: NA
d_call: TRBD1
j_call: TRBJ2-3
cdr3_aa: CASSDRGLSTDTQYF
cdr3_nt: TGTGCCAGCAGCGACAGGGGTCTTAGCACAGATACGCAGTATTTT

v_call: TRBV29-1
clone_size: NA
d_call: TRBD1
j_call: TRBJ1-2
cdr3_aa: CSVDWAGGEYYGYTF
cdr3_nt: TGCAGCGTTGATTGGGCAGGGGGCGAGTACTATGGCTACACCTTC

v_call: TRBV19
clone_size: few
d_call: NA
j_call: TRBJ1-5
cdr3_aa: CASSIRGDNQPQHF
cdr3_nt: TGTGCCAGTAGTATTCGGGGGGACAATCAGCCCCAGCATTTT

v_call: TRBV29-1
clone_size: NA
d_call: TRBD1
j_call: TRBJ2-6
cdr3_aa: CSVDTTGTGANVLTF
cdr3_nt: TGCAGCGTTGATACGACAGGGACTGGGGCCAACGTCCTGACTTTC

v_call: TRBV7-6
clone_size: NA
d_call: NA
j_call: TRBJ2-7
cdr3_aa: CASSLAPGISYEQYF
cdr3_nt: TGTGCCAGCAGCTTAGCCCCGGGTATATCCTACGAGCAGTACTTC

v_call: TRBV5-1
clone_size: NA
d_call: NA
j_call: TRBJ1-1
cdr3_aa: CASSLGGHDTEAFF
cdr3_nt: TGCGCCAGCAGCTTAGGTGGACATGACACTGAAGCTTTCTTT

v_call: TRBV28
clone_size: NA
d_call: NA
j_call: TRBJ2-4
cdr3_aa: CASSSAGDSKNIQYF
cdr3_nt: TGTGCCAGCAGTTCCGCAGGAGACAGCAAAAACATTCAGTACTTC

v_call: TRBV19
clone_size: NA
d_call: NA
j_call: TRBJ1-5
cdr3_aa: CASQGHNVGNQPQHF
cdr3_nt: TGTGCCAGCCAGGGACACAATGTGGGCAATCAGCCCCAGCATTTT

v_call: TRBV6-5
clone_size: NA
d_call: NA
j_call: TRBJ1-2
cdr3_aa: CASSYSGTIGVGYTF
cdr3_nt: TGTGCCAGCAGTTACTCGGGCACCATAGGAGTGGGCTACACCTTC

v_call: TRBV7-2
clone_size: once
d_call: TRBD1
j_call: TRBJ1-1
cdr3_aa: CASSLGGQGQLNTEAFF
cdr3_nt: TGTGCCAGCAGCTTAGGAGGACAGGGCCAGCTGAACACTGAAGCTTTCTTT